This TCR beta chain was retrieved from a study of shared clonotypes between healthy human individuals. TCRdb's copy holds only in-frame clones and misses some; the assay was immunoSEQ multiplex PCR. This sample has about 2 million clones, with over 85% found just once. The germline V gene has CDR1 SGHTS and CDR2 YDEGEE. The CDR3 loop spans 16 amino acids. V was cut by 0 bases and J by 0 bases, with 9 bases left in between. This sequence was found in a man younger than 35 in good health. The sample taken for sequencing was naive CD4+ T cells sorted from blood. The subset here: CD45RA+ positively selected. The rearrangement joins TRBV5-8 to TRBJ2-2; D not certain. The CDR3 sequence is CASSLEARPNTGELFF. DNA for the CDR3: TGTGCCAGCAGCTTGGAGGCCAGACCGAACACCGGGGAGCTGTTTTTT.